Shown below are 28 T cell receptor beta chains from a single sample sequenced in a study of human T cells and chemical hapten exposure. TCRdb processed the RACE reads anew with MiXCR; each CDR3 protein has one entry. This sample has around 150,000 distinct CDR3 sequences, with 28% found just once. The time point is: patch test 3, about 24 weeks after DPC sensitization. Treatment described: therapeutic diphenylcyclopropenone sensitization with weekly scalp DPC. The material was whole blood, obtained in connection with sensitization to the hapten diphenylcyclopropenone (DPC). These receptors all stem from a woman between 18 and 30 years old with alopecia areata. Some clones in this sample may be carry-over from other donors' samples.

The rearrangement uses TRBV5-1 and TRBJ1-1, with D perhaps matching TRBD1 (6 bases). Germline V gives CDR1 SGHRS, CDR2 YFSETQ. V was cut by 4 bases and J by 7 bases, with 20 bases left in between. The CDR3 contains 15 residues. The CDR3 loop is CASSDGRTVESEAFF. CDR3 sequence (DNA): TGCGCCAGCAGCGATGGTCGGACAGTAGAAAGTGAAGCTTTCTTT.

This clonotype was seen a handful of times. This chain connects TRBV9 to TRBJ2-5; no firm D call. CDR1 is SGDLS and CDR2 is YYNGEE in the germline V gene. The germline V and J ends were trimmed by 5 bases and 4 bases, with 18 bases remaining between them. This CDR3 comprises 15 residues. As DNA, the CDR3 is TGTGCCAGCAGTGAGACGGGCCTTCGGCGAGAGACCCAGTACTTC. Translation: CASSETGLRRETQYF.

For the CDR3, the DNA is TGTGCCAGCAGCCAAGCTTTGGGTCGAGTGGCGGGAGCTGAGCAGTTCTTC. Translated, it gives CASSQALGRVAGAEQFF. The rearrangement uses TRBV4-2 and TRBJ2-1; 7 positions match TRBD2. After removal of 1 base from V and 9 bases from J, the junction contained 15 bases not matched to a gene. Germline assignment: CDR1 LGHNA and CDR2 YNFKEQ. The CDR3 spans 17 residues.

The V gene is TRBV10-3, the J gene TRBJ2-5; TRBD1 matches at 8 bases. The V gene end was trimmed by 3 bases and the J gene end by 2 bases; junction bases not matched to a gene: 8. Germline CDR1 is ENHRY and CDR2 is SYGVKD. This CDR3 contains 16 residues. The CDR3 spells CAISDPQGVLQETQYF. CDR3 coding DNA: TGTGCCATCAGTGACCCACAGGGGGTCTTACAAGAGACCCAGTACTTC.

The gene calls are TRBV11-2 and TRBJ2-1; tentatively, D is TRBD1 (6 bases). The CDR3 totals 14 residues. Germline V CDR1 and CDR2: SGHAT, FQNNGV. The V end lost 5 bases, the J end lost 2 bases, and 10 bases lay between the germline ends. The CDR3 loop reads CASSRTGPYNEQFF. As DNA, the CDR3 is TGTGCCAGCAGCCGTACAGGGCCCTACAATGAGCAGTTCTTC.

This clonotype has only a few counts. This rearrangement joins TRBV19 to TRBJ1-2, with 8 bases lining up with TRBD1. Germline CDR1 and CDR2: LNHDA and SQIVND (reference sequence). V was clipped by 6 bases and J by 3 bases; unmatched bases: 9. The CDR3 contains 15 residues. The CDR3 loop reads CASSDRAGGDYGYTF. The CDR3 DNA sequence: TGTGCCAGTAGCGATCGTGCAGGGGGCGACTATGGCTACACCTTC.

The CDR3 is CSVEDMGSTEAFF. CDR3 DNA sequence: TGCAGCGTTGAAGACATGGGGAGCACTGAAGCTTTCTTT. This sequence joins TRBV29-1 and TRBJ1-1; D gene ambiguous. The CDR3 totals 13 residues. Between the trimmed V and J ends, which lost 0 bases and 4 bases, there was a span of 9 bases. CDR1 and CDR2 (germline): SQVTM, ANQGSEA.

V gene TRBV20-1 combines with J gene TRBJ2-7, with 8 positions matching TRBD1. The germline V gene encodes CDR1 DFQATT and CDR2 SNEGSKA (reference sequence). V lost 5 bases, J lost 6 bases, and 3 bases stayed unmatched. This CDR3 region has 11 residues. The CDR3 is CSAGTGGEQYF. The DNA for the CDR3 is TGCAGTGCTGGGACAGGCGGCGAGCAGTACTTC.

V usage is TRBV27 and J usage is TRBJ1-2; 10 bases fit TRBD1. The V and J ends lost 4 bases and 5 bases, in that order; junction bases with no gene match: 13. Germline-derived CDR1 and CDR2 are MNHEY and SMNVEV (reference sequence). This CDR3 is 17 amino acids long. Written as DNA, the CDR3 is TGTGCCAGCAGTTCAGGGACAGGGGCCCGATTACGTTATGGCTACACCTTC. As protein: CASSSGTGARLRYGYTF.

The sample holds a few counts of this clonotype. The rearrangement links TRBV12-3 or TRBV12-4 to TRBJ1-4; the D gene is possibly TRBD1 (5 bases). V lost 6 bases and J 7 bases, leaving 15 bases between the germline ends. CDR3 length: 14 residues. The CDR3 loop reads CASSPGGMGEKLFF. The CDR3 coding sequence is TGTGCCAGCAGCCCTGGGGGAATGGGTGAAAAACTGTTTTTT.

The rearrangement uses TRBV4-2 and TRBJ1-1; no definite D call. Between the trimmed V and J ends, which lost 0 bases and 2 bases, there was a span of 7 bases. The germline V gene has CDR1 LGHNA and CDR2 YNFKEQ. This CDR3 is built from 14 residues. As DNA, the CDR3 is TGTGCCAGCAGCCAAGACGGAGGTAACACTGAAGCTTTCTTT. Amino acids: CASSQDGGNTEAFF.

This chain uses TRBV7-7 with TRBJ2-1, with D possibly being TRBD2 (5 bases). This CDR3 region has 13 residues. Germline V gives CDR1 SSHAT, CDR2 FNYEAQ (reference sequence). Trimming stripped 5 bases from V and 5 bases from J, with 10 bases between. CDR3 sequence: CASSNGIHNEQFF. DNA of the CDR3: TGTGCCAGCAGCAACGGGATCCACAATGAGCAGTTCTTC. Based on the CDR3 plus reference TRBV7-7 and TRBJ2-1, the full variable domain is GAGVSQSPRYKVTKRGQDVTLRCDPISSHATLYWYQQALGQGPEFLTYFNYEAQPDKSGLPSDRFSAERPEGSISTLTIQRTEQRDSAMYRCASSNGIHNEQFFGPGTRLTVL.

The gene calls are TRBV4-2 and TRBJ1-2; the D is unclear. CDR3 length: 15 residues. The germline CDR1 and CDR2 sequences are LGHNA and YNFKEQ. V lost 0 bases to trimming and J lost 3 bases, with 11 bases between them. The DNA of the CDR3 is TGTGCCAGCAGCCAAGATAGGGATAGCTACTATGGCTACACCTTC. As protein: CASSQDRDSYYGYTF.

The chain carries TRBV20-1 and TRBJ2-5, with 7 positions matching TRBD2. CDR3 length: 14 amino acids. With V trimmed by 3 bases and J by 1 base, 5 bases remained unmatched. In germline, CDR1 is DFQATT, CDR2 SNEGSKA (reference sequence). The CDR3 loop is CSARRGRGQETQYF. CDR3 in DNA: TGCAGTGCTAGGCGGGGGAGGGGCCAAGAGACCCAGTACTTC.

This clonotype is a singleton in its sample. The V call is TRBV7-9, the J call TRBJ1-2; D ambiguous. The V gene lost 4 bases and the J gene lost 2 bases, with 17 bases spanning the gap. Per germline, CDR1 SEHNR and CDR2 FQNEAQ (reference sequence). The CDR3 length is 16 residues. The DNA of the CDR3 is TGTGCCAGCAGCTCCCTCCCCCTTCTCTACAACTATGGCTACACCTTC. Its protein is CASSSLPLLYNYGYTF.

The chain recombines TRBV15 with TRBJ2-3; tentatively, D is TRBD2 (7 bases). V lost 0 bases and J lost 1, with 11 bases in between. The CDR3 consists of 16 residues. Germline V CDR1 and CDR2: LNHNV, YYDKDF (reference sequence). The CDR3 spells CATSREGGARTDTQYF. The CDR3 region has the DNA TGTGCCACCAGCAGAGAGGGGGGGGCCCGCACAGATACGCAGTATTTT. The variable domain in full, completed from reference TRBV15 and TRBJ2-3, reads DAMVIQNPRYQVTQFGKPVTLSCSQTLNHNVMYWYQQKSSQAPKLLFHYYDKDFNNEADTPDNFQSRRPNTSFCFLDIRSPGLGDTAMYLCATSREGGARTDTQYFGPGTRLTVL.

The gene calls are TRBV12-3 or TRBV12-4 and TRBJ1-6; D uncertain. V lost 7 bases, J lost 0 bases, and 10 bases lay in between. The CDR3 is made up of 15 amino acids. CDR3 sequence reads: CASTLSSSYNSPLHF. The CDR3, as DNA: TGTGCCAGCACCCTTAGCAGCTCCTATAATTCACCCCTCCACTTT.

This clonotype was counted only a few times. The chain recombines TRBV7-9 with TRBJ1-1, with 9 bases identical to TRBD1. CDR1 and CDR2 from the germline V gene are SEHNR and FQNEAQ (reference sequence). This CDR3 is 13 amino acids long. V was clipped by 10 bases and J by 6 bases; unmatched bases: 9. CDR3 in amino acids: CANQDGTGSEAFF. The CDR3 DNA is TGTGCCAACCAAGACGGGACAGGGTCTGAAGCTTTCTTT.

The chain couples TRBV9 to TRBJ2-3; tentative D call: TRBD2 (5 bases). V lost 4 bases and J lost 2, with 11 bases in between. From germline, CDR1 is SGDLS and CDR2 YYNGEE. This CDR3 is built from 14 residues. The CDR3 protein is CASSPGLTTDTQYF. The CDR3 DNA sequence: TGTGCCAGCAGCCCTGGACTTACCACAGATACGCAGTATTTT.

This clonotype was observed a handful of times. V is TRBV7-2 and J is TRBJ2-1, with D tentatively TRBD2 (5 bases). Trimming pared 1 base from V and 6 bases from J, leaving 10 bases between. The CDR3 is 14 residues long. The germline gives CDR1 SGHTA, CDR2 FQGNSA. The CDR3 region has the DNA TGTGCCAGCAGCTTAGTCCCTAGCCCCAATGAGCAGTTCTTC. Its protein product is CASSLVPSPNEQFF.

This clonotype was counted between two and nine times. V usage is TRBV29-1 and J usage is TRBJ2-1; 7 nucleotides match TRBD1. J lost 7 bases, V lost 7 bases, and 13 bases had no gene match. The CDR3 consists of 14 residues. Germline V lookup: CDR1 SQVTM, CDR2 ANQGSEA. The CDR3 coding sequence is TGCAGCGGTGGCTCCCCGGGACAGTGGAATGAGCAGTTCTTC. Protein sequence: CSGGSPGQWNEQFF.

This clonotype showed up just a few times. The chain carries TRBV6-5 and TRBJ2-2; 12 nucleotides line up with TRBD2. CDR3 length equals 17 residues. Trimming took 6 bases from V and 3 from J; bases not matched to a gene: 8. Germline assignment: CDR1 MNHEY and CDR2 SVGAGI. Here the CDR3 reads CASSRLAGATYTGELFF. The CDR3 DNA follows: TGTGCCAGCAGCCGACTAGCGGGGGCCACATACACCGGGGAGCTGTTTTTT.

The J gene is TRBJ1-1, the V gene TRBV10-3; possibly TRBD1 for D (5 bases). The germline V gene has CDR1 ENHRY and CDR2 SYGVKD. The CDR3 has 15 residues. Trimming stripped 2 bases from V and 0 bases from J, with 10 bases between. CDR3 sequence: CAISEARELNTEAFF. As DNA, the CDR3 is TGTGCCATCAGTGAGGCCAGGGAGCTGAACACTGAAGCTTTCTTT.

There are a few counts of this clonotype. This chain links TRBV20-1 with TRBJ2-7, with 11 positions matching TRBD2. This CDR3 is 16 amino acids long. CDR1 and CDR2 from the germline V gene are DFQATT and SNEGSKA (reference sequence). After removal of 3 bases from V and 4 bases from J, the junction contained 11 bases not matched to a gene. The CDR3 DNA sequence: TGCAGTGCTAGGGCCCCTAGCGGGAGGCCAGGGTACGAGCAGTACTTC. This sequence encodes CSARAPSGRPGYEQYF.

This clonotype has just a few counts. The gene calls are TRBV29-1 and TRBJ1-2, with D unclear. V was pared by 0 bases and J by 6 bases, with 11 bases between. Germline V gives CDR1 SQVTM, CDR2 ANQGSEA. The CDR3 has 13 residues. The CDR3 sequence: CSVEERQDDGYTF. The CDR3 nucleotides read TGCAGCGTTGAAGAACGGCAGGATGATGGCTACACCTTC.

The chain joins TRBV7-9 to TRBJ2-3; D possibly matches TRBD1 or TRBD2 (5 bases each). Germline V gene lookup returns CDR1 SEHNR and CDR2 FQNEAQ (reference sequence). There are 14 residues in the CDR3. The ends were cut back, 4 bases at V and 4 bases at J, with 12 bases in the middle. CDR3 nucleotide sequence: TGTGCCAGCAGCTCGAAAAGGGACCCAGATACGCAGTATTTT. It yields the protein CASSSKRDPDTQYF. The whole variable domain, remainder taken from reference TRBV7-9 and TRBJ2-3, is DTGVSQNPRHKITKRGQNVTFRCDPISEHNRLYWYRQTLGQGPEFLTYFQNEAQLEKSRLLSDRFSAERPKGSFSTLEIQRTEQGDSAMYLCASSSKRDPDTQYFGPGTRLTVL.

Many counts were recorded for this clonotype. The chain links TRBV7-2 to TRBJ2-7; 9 bases fit TRBD2. This CDR3 is built from 15 residues. Germline trimming cut 5 bases from V and 1 base from J; bases unmatched to any gene: 6. Per germline, CDR1 SGHTA and CDR2 FQGNSA. DNA of the CDR3: TGTGCCAGCAGCGTTAGCGGGGGAATATCCTACGAGCAGTACTTC. Translation gives CASSVSGGISYEQYF. The full variable domain, completed using reference TRBV7-2 and TRBJ2-7, is GAGVSQSPSNKVTEKGKDVELRCDPISGHTALYWYRQSLGQGLEFLIYFQGNSAPDKSGLPSDRFSAERTGGSVSTLTIQRTQQEDSAVYLCASSVSGGISYEQYFGPGTRLTVT.

This clonotype was counted a single time. J is TRBJ2-7 and V is TRBV27, with 7 positions matching TRBD1. This CDR3 is built from 17 residues. Per the germline V gene, CDR1 is MNHEY and CDR2 is SMNVEV (reference sequence). V lost 5 bases and J lost 3; bases outside the gene matches: 16. CDR3 nucleotide sequence: TGTGCCAGCAGTCCCAAAACAGGGGAAACCGCCTACTACGAGCAGTACTTC. Its protein is CASSPKTGETAYYEQYF.